This is a list of T cell receptor beta chains from one sample in a study of identical twins. TCRdb re-derived calls from the 5' RACE reads in MiXCR, one entry per CDR3 protein. The data hold around 1.7 million distinct CDR3 sequences, with under 35% observed a single time. Source material: cord blood. The receptors shown here come from a newborn girl in good health. CDR3s include the opening cysteine and the closing phenylalanine or tryptophan. The D gene is left open where the match is weak. The size field is filled for only some rows; it gives once, few, many or a size class.

TRBD2 | TRBJ2-3 | . | 20 | TRBV10-3 | TGTGCCATCAGTGAGCACCTTGGGGTTCGAGCGGGATTTTACACAGATGCGCAGTATTTT | CAISEHLGVRAGFYTDAQYF
. | TRBJ2-7 | . | 13 | TRBV30 | TGTGCCTGGAGTTCCGGGGTCCTCTACGAGCAGTACTTC | CAWSSGVLYEQYF
TRBD2 | TRBJ2-1 | . | 19 | TRBV28 | TGTGCCAGCAGTTTACTGTGGCTAGCGGGAGGAGGATTAGTTCATGGGCAGTTCTTC | CASSLLWLAGGGLVHGQFF
TRBD1 | TRBJ1-2 | . | 15 | TRBV20-1 | TGCAGTGCTAGGCCGGACAGGAGAGCTAACTATGGCTACACCTTC | CSARPDRRANYGYTF
. | TRBJ2-3 | many | 14 | TRBV5-1 | TGCGCCAGCAGCTTGGGAGAGCCCACAGATACGCAGTATTTT | CASSLGEPTDTQYF
TRBD1 | TRBJ1-1 | . | 15 | TRBV24-1 | TGTGCCACCAGTGAGGCCGGGACAGGGCGAACTGAAGCTTTCTTT | CATSEAGTGRTEAFF
. | TRBJ1-1 | . | 18 | TRBV11-1 | TGTGCCAGCAGTTTTTTCCCCAACGGCGGGGGCCCGAACACTGAAGCTTTCTTT | CASSFFPNGGGPNTEAFF
TRBD1 | TRBJ2-5 | . | 14 | TRBV12-3/TRBV12-4 | TGTGCCAGCAGTTGGAATGACAGGGGAGAGACCCAGTACTTC | CASSWNDRGETQYF
TRBD2 | TRBJ2-1 | . | 14 | TRBV4-1 | TGCGCCAGCAGCAAAAGCGGGGGGGCCCATGAGCAGTTCTTC | CASSKSGGAHEQFF
. | TRBJ2-7 | . | 16 | TRBV12-3/TRBV12-4 | TGTGCCAGCAGTTTGGGCGAACGTCGTCGCTCCTGCGAGCAGTACTTC | CASSLGERRRSCEQYF
. | TRBJ2-3 | . | 13 | TRBV25-1 | TGTGCCAGCAGTGACGCACGCACAGATACGCAGTATTTT | CASSDARTDTQYF
. | TRBJ2-1 | . | 17 | TRBV28 | TGTGCCAGCAGTCTAAGCGGAGGACAGAACGCATTTTTCGAGCAGTTCTTC | CASSLSGGQNAFFEQFF
. | TRBJ2-5 | many | 14 | TRBV4-2 | TGTGCCAGCAGCCAATCAGCCTACGGAGAGACCCAGTACTTC | CASSQSAYGETQYF
TRBD2 | TRBJ2-7 | once | 15 | TRBV20-1 | TGCAGTGCTAGAGATTTGGGACTAGCGTCCTACGAGCAGTACTTC | CSARDLGLASYEQYF
TRBD1 | TRBJ2-1 | . | 14 | TRBV30 | TGTGCCTGGAGTGTGTGGACAGGGGAAGAGACCCAGTTCTTC | CAWSVWTGEETQFF
TRBD1 | TRBJ2-7 | many | 14 | TRBV5-1 | TGTGCCAGCAGCTTAGTAACAGGGGGCTACGAGCAGTACTTC | CASSLVTGGYEQYF
TRBD1 | TRBJ2-7 | many | 12 | TRBV6-1 | TGTGCCAGCAGTAACAGGGGCTACGAGCAGTACTTC | CASSNRGYEQYF
. | TRBJ2-3 | . | 13 | TRBV12-3/TRBV12-4 | TGTGCCAGCAGTGCATTGGGGGCAGATACGCAGTATTTT | CASSALGADTQYF
TRBD2 | TRBJ2-7 | once | 14 | TRBV20-1 | TGCAGTGCTAGCGGGACTAGAGGCCCCTACGAGCAGTACTTC | CSASGTRGPYEQYF
TRBD2 | TRBJ2-4 | . | 14 | TRBV4-2 | TGTGCCAGCAGCCAAGATAGCGGGAAAAACATTCAGTACTTC | CASSQDSGKNIQYF
. | TRBJ2-3 | many | 13 | TRBV21-1 | TGTGCCAGCCCCCAGGACAGGGCAGATACGCAGTATTTT | CASPQDRADTQYF
TRBD1 | TRBJ1-2 | . | 16 | TRBV4-1 | TGCGCCAGCAGCTCCTCCGGGACAGGGTACGCCTATGGCTACACCTTC | CASSSSGTGYAYGYTF
TRBD2 | TRBJ2-2 | few | 18 | TRBV6-2/TRBV6-3 | TGTGCCAGCAGTTGGCCAATAGCGGGGGGGCCTAAGACCGGGGAGCTGTTTTTT | CASSWPIAGGPKTGELFF
. | TRBJ2-3 | few | 15 | TRBV3-1 | TGTGCCAGCAGCCAATTGGTCCTAGCCCCAGATACGCAGTATTTT | CASSQLVLAPDTQYF
. | TRBJ1-4 | many | 14 | TRBV6-2/TRBV6-3 | TGTGCCAGCAGACGAGGGGGGTCGAACGAAAAACTGTTTTTT | CASRRGGSNEKLFF
. | TRBJ1-5 | few | 15 | TRBV12-3/TRBV12-4 | TGTGCCAGCAGTTTTGGAGATGTGAGCAATCAGCCCCAGCATTTT | CASSFGDVSNQPQHF
. | TRBJ2-1 | many | 13 | TRBV25-1 | TGTGCCAGCAGCGAATCACGTTACAATGAGCAGTTCTTC | CASSESRYNEQFF
TRBD2 | TRBJ2-3 | once | 13 | TRBV11-3 | TGTGCCAGCAGCCCCGGGCTAGCGGCTACCCAGTATTTT | CASSPGLAATQYF
TRBD2 | TRBJ2-5 | . | 17 | TRBV3-1 | TGTGCCAGCAGCCCGCACGGCGGACTAGCGGGAGTTGAGGAGCAGTACTTC | CASSPHGGLAGVEEQYF
. | TRBJ1-4 | few | 12 | TRBV20-1 | TGCAGTGCTAGAGCTCGGACGGAAAAACTGTTTTTT | CSARARTEKLFF
TRBD2 | TRBJ2-1 | . | 19 | TRBV7-9 | TGTGCCAGCAGCTTCTCCCCGCTAGCGGGATCCACCTCCTACAATGAGCAGTTCTTC | CASSFSPLAGSTSYNEQFF
TRBD2 | TRBJ2-3 | many | 13 | TRBV28 | TGTGCCAGCAGTTTCCAGGGAGGGGATACGCAGTATTTT | CASSFQGGDTQYF
TRBD2 | TRBJ2-7 | few | 13 | TRBV20-1 | TGCAGTGCTAGAGGGACTAGCGGGGGCGAGCAGTACTTC | CSARGTSGGEQYF
. | TRBJ2-5 | few | 12 | TRBV20-1 | TGCAGTGCTAGAACGACACAAGAGACCCAGTACTTC | CSARTTQETQYF
. | TRBJ2-1 | few | 17 | TRBV7-9 | TGTGCCAGCAGCTTCCCTAGGACTCTCCGGGCCCTCAATGAGCAGTTCTTC | CASSFPRTLRALNEQFF
. | TRBJ1-1 | . | 15 | TRBV6-1 | TGTGCCAGCAGAAGACAGTCGGGAGGGAACACTGAAGCTTTCTTT | CASRRQSGGNTEAFF
TRBD2 | TRBJ2-7 | . | 16 | TRBV5-1 | TGCGCCAGCAGCTTGTTTCTAGCGGGAGGCAAGTACGAGCAGTACTTC | CASSLFLAGGKYEQYF
TRBD1 | TRBJ1-2 | few | 16 | TRBV6-5 | TGTGCCAGCAGTTTTACCGGGACAGGGGTTAACTATGGCTACACCTTC | CASSFTGTGVNYGYTF
. | TRBJ2-3 | few | 15 | TRBV18 | TGTGCCAGCTCAATTACTAGCCCAGGGACCGATACGCAGTATTTT | CASSITSPGTDTQYF
TRBD2 | TRBJ2-5 | few | 16 | TRBV20-1 | TGCAGTGCACCTGCCCCTAGCGGGGGGACTCAAGAGACCCAGTACTTC | CSAPAPSGGTQETQYF
TRBD1 | TRBJ2-7 | few | 14 | TRBV12-3/TRBV12-4 | TGTGCCAGCAGAAGGGACAGACGCTCCTACGAGCAGTACTTC | CASRRDRRSYEQYF
. | TRBJ1-5 | . | 13 | TRBV25-1 | TGTGCCAGCAGTGAGTACAGGGATGGGCCCCAGCATTTT | CASSEYRDGPQHF
. | TRBJ1-2 | . | 14 | TRBV29-1 | TGCAGCGCCCACAGGGTTTCGGTCCCTTATGGCTACACCTTC | CSAHRVSVPYGYTF
. | TRBJ2-1 | few | 15 | TRBV9 | TGTGCCAGCAGCGTAGATGGACAGACTTACAATGAGCAGTTCTTC | CASSVDGQTYNEQFF
. | TRBJ1-1 | few | 17 | TRBV6-5 | TGTGCCAGCAGTTACTCCGACCCTTGGGAGGGTTGGGCTGAAGCTTTCTTT | CASSYSDPWEGWAEAFF
TRBD1 | TRBJ2-5 | . | 16 | TRBV10-3 | TGTGCCATCAGTGAGCCCGGGACAGGGCTGGAAGAGACCCAGTACTTC | CAISEPGTGLEETQYF
TRBD1 | TRBJ2-3 | many | 14 | TRBV5-1 | TGCGCCAGCAGCACCGGGACAGGCACAGATACGCAGTATTTT | CASSTGTGTDTQYF
. | TRBJ1-4 | . | 11 | TRBV28 | TGTGCCAGCAGTCGCAGGGGAAAACTGTTTTTT | CASSRRGKLFF
TRBD1 | TRBJ1-1 | . | 16 | TRBV5-6 | TGTGCCAGCAGCTTGGACTGGACAGGGCGGGGAACTGAAGCTTTCTTT | CASSLDWTGRGTEAFF
TRBD1 | TRBJ1-2 | . | 15 | TRBV28 | TGTGCCAGCAGTTTTAGGGACAGGGTCAACTATGGCTACACCTTC | CASSFRDRVNYGYTF
. | TRBJ1-4 | few | 13 | TRBV12-3/TRBV12-4 | TGTGCCAGCAGTTTAGTACGGGATGCAAAACTGTTTTTT | CASSLVRDAKLFF
. | TRBJ2-5 | few | 14 | TRBV6-2/TRBV6-3 | TGTGCCAGCAGACCCCGGGACCGATACAATGAGCAGTACTTC | CASRPRDRYNEQYF
. | TRBJ1-2 | few | 16 | TRBV5-1 | TGCGCCAGCAGCTTGGTCCGGCAGGGTGGGAACTATGGCTACACCTTC | CASSLVRQGGNYGYTF
. | TRBJ2-7 | . | 15 | TRBV28 | TGTGCCAGCAGCTCCCTCCGGGCACGGCGTGGTGAGCAGTACTTC | CASSSLRARRGEQYF
TRBD1 | TRBJ1-2 | . | 14 | TRBV30 | TGTGCCTGGAAGTACTCACACAGGGGGTATGGCTACACCTTC | CAWKYSHRGYGYTF
. | TRBJ1-1 | . | 17 | TRBV4-1 | TGCGCCAGCAGCCAAGATCTTTGGAGGGATCGACGCACTGAAGCTTTCTTT | CASSQDLWRDRRTEAFF
TRBD2 | TRBJ2-3 | many | 18 | TRBV29-1 | TGCAGCGTTGACACCGGGACTAGCGGGAGGCAGTCCACAGATACGCAGTATTTT | CSVDTGTSGRQSTDTQYF
TRBD2 | TRBJ2-7 | . | 16 | TRBV14 | TGTGCCAGCAGCCAAAGGGCCGGGACTAGCCACAATGAGCAGTACTTC | CASSQRAGTSHNEQYF
. | TRBJ2-5 | . | 14 | TRBV6-2/TRBV6-3 | TGTGCCAGCAGTTACCCGGACAGAAACAATGAGCAGTACTTC | CASSYPDRNNEQYF